This T cell receptor beta chain is from a study of T cell responses to AZD1222 COVID-19 vaccine. This clone was detected a few times. Its specificity is not known. Profiled with immunoSEQ multiplex PCR; TCRdb holds only in-frame clones, not every one. Of 97,000 or so clones listed, 84% were seen once; the top ten hold over 15%. Regarding the study as a whole: Clonal diversity may have been underestimated, and the donors were mostly white British, with more females than males. Repertoires in all cases were sampled only once the peak T cell response had passed.

The CDR3 runs 16 residues. Germline V CDR1 and CDR2: SGHTA, FQGNSA. The V end lost 2 bases, the J end lost 6 bases, and 20 bases lay between the germline ends. The sequences come from peripheral blood, collected on day 0 of AZD1222 vaccination. The clonotype comes from an adult in good health. The chain recombines TRBV7-2 with TRBJ2-7; D possibly corresponds to TRBD2 (7 bases). The CDR3 reads CASSLLLTSRGGEQYF. CDR3 coding DNA: TGTGCCAGCAGCTTACTACTCACGTCGAGGGGGGGCGAGCAGTACTTC.